Below, 23 T cell receptor beta chains from the same sample are listed, as sequenced in a study of blood T cell repertoires in COVID-19. TCRdb's table, derived via immunoSEQ multiplex PCR, lists solely in-frame clones and lacks some. The table includes over 250,000 clones, 85% detected once. The sequenced material came from peripheral blood. These receptors were taken from a human donor in a cohort sampled during active COVID-19.

The V call is TRBV2, the J call TRBJ2-2, with D possibly being TRBD1 (6 bases). This CDR3 spans 13 amino acids. Germline CDR1 SNHLY, CDR2 FYNNEI. V gave up 5 bases and J gave up 6 bases, with 10 bases separating them. In nucleotides, the CDR3 is TGTGCCAGCAGTTTCGAGGGGGCCGGGGAGCTGTTTTTT. It yields the protein CASSFEGAGELFF.

This clone has a handful of counts. The rearrangement links TRBV27 to TRBJ2-1; 9 bases match TRBD2. The V gene's germline CDR1 is MNHEY and CDR2 SMNVEV (reference sequence). The ends lost 2 bases at V and 4 bases at J; junction bases unmatched: 12. This CDR3 spans 18 amino acids. In nucleotides, the CDR3 is TGTGCCAGCAGTTTAACCCCCCCTCTAGCGGGGTCTTACAATGAGCAGTTCTTC. It translates to CASSLTPPLAGSYNEQFF.

The gene calls are TRBV19 and TRBJ1-2; tentative D call: TRBD1 (5 bases). The ends were cut back, 7 bases at V and 4 bases at J, with 19 bases in the middle. The CDR3 has 15 residues. CDR1 is LNHDA and CDR2 is SQIVND in the germline V gene (reference sequence). This CDR3 is CASNPETASLYGYTF. The CDR3 DNA reads as TGTGCCAGTAACCCGGAGACAGCCAGCCTCTATGGCTACACCTTC.

This chain connects TRBV18 to TRBJ1-2; TRBD1 is a possible D gene (5 bases). CDR3 length: 14 amino acids. Germline CDR1 reads KGHSH; CDR2 reads LQKENI. V was shortened by 2 bases and J by 5 bases, with 12 bases between the two germline ends. The CDR3 DNA reads TGTGCCAGCTCACCAGCGCAGGGAGGGTATGGCTACACCTTC. It codes for CASSPAQGGYGYTF.

V is TRBV7-2 and J is TRBJ2-3; D is possibly TRBD2 (6 bases). V lost 5 bases and J lost 4, with 16 bases in between. Germline V lookup: CDR1 SGHTA, CDR2 FQGNSA. The CDR3 sequence is 15 residues long. In DNA, the CDR3 is TGTGCCAGCAGCCTTGCCAGCGGGTTATCAGATACGCAGTATTTT. As protein: CASSLASGLSDTQYF.

This chain connects TRBV7-2 to TRBJ2-7; D may be TRBD2 (6 bases). V was clipped by 5 bases and J by 0 bases, with 14 bases between them. Germline CDR1 reads SGHTA; CDR2 reads FQGNSA. The CDR3 extends over 15 amino acids. CDR3 DNA: TGTGCCAGCAGCCCGAGACTAGTTAACTCCTACGAGCAGTACTTC. Translation gives CASSPRLVNSYEQYF.

The V gene is TRBV5-6, the J gene TRBJ2-6; a weak D match, TRBD2 (6 bases). Deletions cut 2 bases from V and 13 bases from J, with 10 bases between. Germline assignment: CDR1 SGHDT and CDR2 YYEEEE. The CDR3 loop spans 12 amino acids. The CDR3 sequence is CASSFGDWVLTF. In DNA form, the CDR3 reads TGTGCCAGCAGCTTCGGGGACTGGGTCCTGACTTTC.

The gene calls are TRBV2 and TRBJ1-1; 10 positions agree with TRBD1. Germline CDR1 SNHLY, CDR2 FYNNEI. The V gene end was trimmed by 6 bases and the J gene end by 5 bases; junction bases not matched to a gene: 6. The CDR3 sequence is 14 residues long. This CDR3 reads CASSLDRGRTEAFF. The CDR3 region has the DNA TGTGCCAGCAGCTTGGACAGGGGGAGGACTGAAGCTTTCTTT.

V gene TRBV15 combines with J gene TRBJ2-3, with a tentative D call TRBD2 (5 bases). CDR3 length equals 16 residues. V lost 0 bases, J lost 1 base, and 11 bases lay in between. Germline CDR1 is LNHNV and CDR2 is YYDKDF (reference sequence). Here the CDR3 DNA reads TGTGCCACCAGCAGAGAGTACGCCGGGGGCACAGATACGCAGTATTTT. This translates into CATSREYAGGTDTQYF.

The chain links TRBV5-1 to TRBJ2-1, with TRBD1 matching 9 bases. Germline values: CDR1 SGHRS, CDR2 YFSETQ. CDR3 length: 14 residues. V gave up 4 bases and J gave up 6 bases; unmatched junction bases: 5. The CDR3 region is CASSDLTGGNEQFF. The CDR3 DNA sequence: TGCGCCAGCAGCGACTTGACAGGGGGCAATGAGCAGTTCTTC.

This chain links TRBV10-2 with TRBJ1-1; perhaps TRBD1 as D (6 bases). This CDR3 is built from 14 residues. In germline, CDR1 is WSHSY, CDR2 SAAADI. The ends were cut back, 6 bases at V and 6 bases at J, with 17 bases in the middle. CDR3 residues: CASSGTGIGPEAFF. In DNA form, the CDR3 reads TGCGCCAGCAGCGGCACAGGGATCGGCCCTGAAGCTTTCTTT.

The chain joins TRBV19 to TRBJ1-2; a possible D gene is TRBD1 (6 bases). Germline V gives CDR1 LNHDA, CDR2 SQIVND (reference sequence). Trimming removed 4 bases at V and 2 bases at J, with 20 bases between. There are 17 residues in the CDR3. Written as DNA, the CDR3 is TGTGCCAGTAGTACGTGGGACCCCAGGGGATCGAACTATGGCTACACCTTC. This sequence encodes CASSTWDPRGSNYGYTF.

The chain carries TRBV5-1 and TRBJ2-3; 8 bases are shared with TRBD2. CDR3 length equals 16 residues. CDR1 SGHRS and CDR2 YFSETQ come from the germline V gene. The junction had 8 bases not matched to a gene; V was cut back by 1 base and J by 4 bases. CDR3 nucleotide sequence: TGCGCCAGCAGCTTGAACGGGAGGGCCGATGCAGATACGCAGTATTTT. This encodes CASSLNGRADADTQYF. Filled out from reference TRBV5-1 and TRBJ2-3, the complete variable domain reads KAGVTQTPRYLIKTRGQQVTLSCSPISGHRSVSWYQQTPGQGLQFLFEYFSETQRNKGNFPGRFSGRQFSNSRSEMNVSTLELGDSALYLCASSLNGRADADTQYFGPGTRLTVL.

The V call is TRBV5-6, the J call TRBJ1-5; D remains ambiguous. Trimming cost V 7 bases and J 5 bases, with 16 bases left between them. CDR3 size: 14 residues. Germline CDR1 SGHDT, CDR2 YYEEEE. Here the CDR3 reads CASSMRYLDQPQHF. The CDR3 bases are TGTGCCAGCTCCATGAGATACTTAGATCAGCCCCAGCATTTT.

The CDR3: CASIPHVSTGGSGNEQFF. CDR3 coding DNA: TGTGCCAGCATCCCCCACGTGTCCACAGGGGGGTCAGGCAATGAGCAGTTCTTC. The chain couples TRBV7-2 to TRBJ2-1; 8 bases align to TRBD1. The CDR3 consists of 18 residues. V shed 7 bases and J 6 bases; nucleotides not matched to a gene: 20. Looked up from germline, CDR1 is SGHTA and CDR2 is FQGNSA.

This clone was detected only once. The rearrangement uses TRBV5-1 and TRBJ1-3; D remains ambiguous. This CDR3 spans 12 amino acids. Between the trimmed V and J ends, which lost 2 bases and 6 bases, there was a span of 6 bases. In germline, CDR1 is SGHRS, CDR2 YFSETQ. The CDR3 DNA reads TGCGCCAGCAGCTTAGACTTAAACACCATATATTTT. This translates into CASSLDLNTIYF.

The chain has TRBV10-2 and TRBJ2-2, with 7 bases lining up with TRBD2. The CDR3 has 14 residues. With V trimmed by 6 bases and J by 0 bases, 1 base remained unmatched. The germline CDR1 and CDR2 sequences are WSHSY and SAAADI. The CDR3, as DNA: TGCGCCAGCAGCAGCGGGACGAACACCGGGGAGCTGTTTTTT. Translation: CASSSGTNTGELFF.

This clone was recorded a few times. The chain employs TRBV10-3 and TRBJ1-2; D possibly corresponds to TRBD1 (6 bases). V was pared by 1 base and J by 6 bases, with 12 bases between. Germline assignment: CDR1 ENHRY and CDR2 SYGVKD. This CDR3 is built from 14 residues. CDR3 nucleotide sequence: TGTGCCATCAGTGAGTTCCAGGGGAGAGATGGCTACACCTTC. This sequence encodes CAISEFQGRDGYTF.

The rearrangement uses TRBV3-1 (or the pseudogene TRBV3-2) and TRBJ2-3; the match to TRBD2 covers 7 bases. Germline CDR1 is LGHDT and CDR2 is YNNKEL (reference sequence). V lost 0 bases and J lost 0; bases outside the gene matches: 6. CDR3 length: 17 residues. The chain's CDR3 is CASSQDASGGSTDTQYF. The CDR3, as DNA: TGTGCCAGCAGCCAAGATGCGTCGGGAGGAAGCACAGATACGCAGTATTTT.

The V and J genes are TRBV5-1 and TRBJ1-1, with D perhaps TRBD1 (5 bases). The germline V gene encodes CDR1 SGHRS and CDR2 YFSETQ. The CDR3 has 14 amino acids. Trimming took 3 bases from V and 1 from J, leaving 10 bases between them. The CDR3 nucleotides read TGCGCCAGCAGCTATCTCACAGGGAACACTGAAGCTTTCTTT. It yields the protein CASSYLTGNTEAFF.

The chain employs TRBV6-5 and TRBJ1-1, with unresolved D. With 2 bases removed from V and 5 bases from J, the gap between germline ends came to 9 bases. Looked up from germline, CDR1 is MNHEY and CDR2 is SVGAGI. The CDR3 runs to 13 residues. This chain's CDR3 is CASSYGPGTEAFF. The CDR3 DNA reads as TGTGCCAGCAGTTACGGCCCGGGAACTGAAGCTTTCTTT.

Here the CDR3 reads CASGTSGSLHEQFF. The CDR3 DNA reads as TGTGCCAGCGGAACTAGCGGGAGCTTGCATGAGCAGTTCTTC. The J gene is TRBJ2-1, the V gene TRBV11-2; 11 bases map to TRBD2. The CDR3 sequence is 14 residues long. The germline V gene has CDR1 SGHAT and CDR2 FQNNGV. V shed 8 bases, J shed 8 bases, and the junction held 8 bases outside the gene matches. Complete variable domain (other parts from reference TRBV11-2 and TRBJ2-1): EAGVAQSPRYKIIEKRQSVAFWCNPISGHATLYWYQQILGQGPKLLIQFQNNGVVDDSQLPKDRFSAERLKGVDSTLKIQPAKLEDSAVYLCASGTSGSLHEQFFGPGTRLTVL.

This sequence joins TRBV27 and TRBJ2-3, with 7 bases lining up with TRBD2. Germline-derived CDR1 and CDR2 are MNHEY and SMNVEV (reference sequence). This CDR3 contains 16 residues. The junction had 13 bases not matched to a gene; V was cut back by 4 bases and J by 6 bases. CDR3 coding DNA: TGTGCCAGCAGTTGGGGCGGGACTATCAACGGGGATACGCAGTATTTT. Encoded protein: CASSWGGTINGDTQYF.